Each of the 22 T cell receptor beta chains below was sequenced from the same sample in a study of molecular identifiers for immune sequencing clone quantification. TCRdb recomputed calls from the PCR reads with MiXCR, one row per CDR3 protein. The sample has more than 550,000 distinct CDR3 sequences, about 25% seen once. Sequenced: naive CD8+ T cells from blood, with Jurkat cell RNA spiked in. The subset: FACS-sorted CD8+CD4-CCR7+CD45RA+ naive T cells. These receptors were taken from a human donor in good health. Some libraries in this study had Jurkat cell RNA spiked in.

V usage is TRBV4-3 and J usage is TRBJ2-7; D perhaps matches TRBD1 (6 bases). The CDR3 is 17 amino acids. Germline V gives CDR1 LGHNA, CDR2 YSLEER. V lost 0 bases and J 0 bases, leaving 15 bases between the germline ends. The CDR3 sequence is CASSQDHGRGYSYEQYF. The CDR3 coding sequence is TGCGCCAGCAGCCAAGATCATGGCAGGGGCTACTCCTACGAGCAGTACTTC.

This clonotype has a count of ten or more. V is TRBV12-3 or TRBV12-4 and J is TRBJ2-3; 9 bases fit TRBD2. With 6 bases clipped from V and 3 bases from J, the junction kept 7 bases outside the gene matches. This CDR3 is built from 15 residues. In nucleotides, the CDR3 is TGTGCCAGCAGGAATAGCGGGAGCGGGACAGATACGCAGTATTTT. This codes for CASRNSGSGTDTQYF.

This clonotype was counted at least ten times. The CDR3 is CASSLVEAVEQFF. Here the CDR3 DNA reads TGTGCCAGCAGTTTAGTCGAAGCTGTGGAGCAGTTCTTC. J is TRBJ2-1 and V is TRBV12-3 or TRBV12-4; D call uncertain. With 1 base removed from V and 10 bases from J, the gap between germline ends came to 11 bases. CDR3 length: 13 residues.

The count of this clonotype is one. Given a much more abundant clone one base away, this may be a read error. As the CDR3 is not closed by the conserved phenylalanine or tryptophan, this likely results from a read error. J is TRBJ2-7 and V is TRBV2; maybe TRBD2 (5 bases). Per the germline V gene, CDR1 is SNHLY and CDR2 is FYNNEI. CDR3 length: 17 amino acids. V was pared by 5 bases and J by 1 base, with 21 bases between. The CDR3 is CASSPSPAAPISYEQYL. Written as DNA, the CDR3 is TGTGCCAGCAGTCCTAGCCCGGCGGCACCTATATCCTACGAGCAGTACCTC.

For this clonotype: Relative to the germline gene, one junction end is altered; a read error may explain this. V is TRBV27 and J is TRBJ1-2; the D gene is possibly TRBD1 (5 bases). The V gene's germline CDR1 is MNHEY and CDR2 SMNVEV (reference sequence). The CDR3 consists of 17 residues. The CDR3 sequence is CASSLGTTDVAINGYAF. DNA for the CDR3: TGTGCCAGCAGTTTAGGGACCACCGACGTAGCTATTAATGGCTACGCCTTC.

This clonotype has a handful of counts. CDR3 protein: CASSQEYWVGSQPQHF. CDR3 bases: TGCGCCAGCAGCCAAGAATATTGGGTTGGTAGTCAGCCCCAGCATTTT. This sequence joins TRBV4-3 and TRBJ1-5, with D uncertain. Germline V lookup: CDR1 LGHNA, CDR2 YSLEER. The CDR3 length is 16 residues. Trimming removed 0 bases from V and 6 bases from J, with 15 bases in between.

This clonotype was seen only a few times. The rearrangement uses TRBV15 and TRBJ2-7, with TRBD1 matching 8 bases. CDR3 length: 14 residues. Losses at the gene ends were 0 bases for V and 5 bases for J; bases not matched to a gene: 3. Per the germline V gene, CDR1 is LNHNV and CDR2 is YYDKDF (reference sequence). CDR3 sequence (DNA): TGTGCCACCAGCAGAGATTGGACAGGGAACGAGCAGTACTTC. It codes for CATSRDWTGNEQYF.

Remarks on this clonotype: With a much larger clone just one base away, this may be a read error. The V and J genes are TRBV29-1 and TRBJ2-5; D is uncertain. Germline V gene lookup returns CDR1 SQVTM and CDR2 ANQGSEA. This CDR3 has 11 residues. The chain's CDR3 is CSAEVLETQYF. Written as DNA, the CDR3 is TGCAGCGCTGAAGTTTTGGAGACCCAGTACTTC.

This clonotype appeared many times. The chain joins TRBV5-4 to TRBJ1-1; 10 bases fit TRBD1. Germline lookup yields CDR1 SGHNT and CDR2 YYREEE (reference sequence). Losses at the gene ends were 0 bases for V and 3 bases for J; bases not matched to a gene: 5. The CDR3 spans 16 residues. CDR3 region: CASSLGGQGGYTEAFF. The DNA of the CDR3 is TGTGCCAGCAGCTTGGGAGGACAGGGGGGTTACACTGAAGCTTTCTTT. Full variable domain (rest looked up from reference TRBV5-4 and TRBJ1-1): ETGVTQSPTHLIKTRGQQVTLRCSSQSGHNTVSWYQQALGQGPQFIFQYYREEENGRGNFPPRFSGLQFPNYSSELNVNALELDDSALYLCASSLGGQGGYTEAFFGQGTRLTVV.

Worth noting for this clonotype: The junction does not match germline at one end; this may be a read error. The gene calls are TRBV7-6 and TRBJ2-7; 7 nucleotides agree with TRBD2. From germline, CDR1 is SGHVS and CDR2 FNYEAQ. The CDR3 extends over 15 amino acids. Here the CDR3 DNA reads TGTGTCAGCAGCTTAGATGCGGGGGAAGCCTACGAGCAGTACTTC. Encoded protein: CVSSLDAGEAYEQYF.

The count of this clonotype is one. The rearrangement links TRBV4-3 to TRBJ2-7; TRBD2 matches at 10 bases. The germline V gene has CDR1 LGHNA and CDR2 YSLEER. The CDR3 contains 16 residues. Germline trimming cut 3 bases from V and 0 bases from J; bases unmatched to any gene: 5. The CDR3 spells CASSQSLAGASYEQYF. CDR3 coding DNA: TGCGCCAGCAGCCAGAGCCTAGCGGGGGCCTCCTACGAGCAGTACTTC.

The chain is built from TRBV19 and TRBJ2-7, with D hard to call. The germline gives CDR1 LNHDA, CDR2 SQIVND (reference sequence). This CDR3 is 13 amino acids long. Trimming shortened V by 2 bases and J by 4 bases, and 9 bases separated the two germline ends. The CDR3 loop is CASSITVLYEQYF. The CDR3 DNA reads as TGTGCCAGTAGTATAACGGTGTTGTACGAGCAGTACTTC.

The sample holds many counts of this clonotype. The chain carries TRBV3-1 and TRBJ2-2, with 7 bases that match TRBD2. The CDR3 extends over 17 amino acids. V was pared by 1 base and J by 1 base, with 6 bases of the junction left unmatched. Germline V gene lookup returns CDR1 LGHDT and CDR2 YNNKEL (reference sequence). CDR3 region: CASSQVGAGMNTGELFF. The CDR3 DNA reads TGTGCCAGCAGCCAAGTAGGAGCGGGGATGAACACCGGGGAGCTGTTTTTT.

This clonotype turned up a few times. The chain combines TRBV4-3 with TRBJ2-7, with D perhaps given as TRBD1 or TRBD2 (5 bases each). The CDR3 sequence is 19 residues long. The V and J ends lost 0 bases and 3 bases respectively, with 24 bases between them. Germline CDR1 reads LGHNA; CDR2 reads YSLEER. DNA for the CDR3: TGCGCCAGCAGCCAAGAACTAGGCTTTGCGTCAGGGAGTTTCTACGAGCAGTACTTC. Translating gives CASSQELGFASGSFYEQYF.

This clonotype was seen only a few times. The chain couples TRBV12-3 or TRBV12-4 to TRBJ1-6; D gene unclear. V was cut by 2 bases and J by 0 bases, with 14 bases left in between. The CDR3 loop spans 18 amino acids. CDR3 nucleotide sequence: TGTGCCAGCAGTTTACCCTCTTACCCCAGCTCCTATAATTCACCCCTCCACTTT. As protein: CASSLPSYPSSYNSPLHF.

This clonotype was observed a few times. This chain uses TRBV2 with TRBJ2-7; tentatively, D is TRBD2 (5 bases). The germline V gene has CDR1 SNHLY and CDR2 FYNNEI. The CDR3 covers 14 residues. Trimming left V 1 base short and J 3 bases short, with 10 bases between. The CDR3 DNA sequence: TGTGCCAGCAGTGAAGGGCCCGGGGTCTACGAGCAGTACTTC. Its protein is CASSEGPGVYEQYF.

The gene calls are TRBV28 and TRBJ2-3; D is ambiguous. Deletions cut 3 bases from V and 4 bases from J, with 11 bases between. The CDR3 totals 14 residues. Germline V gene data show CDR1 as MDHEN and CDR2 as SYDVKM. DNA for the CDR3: TGTGCCAGCAGTTTGGAGATTGGGCCAGATACGCAGTATTTT. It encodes CASSLEIGPDTQYF.

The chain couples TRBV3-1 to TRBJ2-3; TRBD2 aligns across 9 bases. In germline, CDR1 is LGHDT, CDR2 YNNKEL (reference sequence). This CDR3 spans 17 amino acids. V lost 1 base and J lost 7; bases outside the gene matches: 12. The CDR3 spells CASSQAAGAGGPHTQYF. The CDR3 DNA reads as TGTGCCAGCAGCCAAGCCGCGGGAGCGGGGGGCCCCCATACGCAGTATTTT.

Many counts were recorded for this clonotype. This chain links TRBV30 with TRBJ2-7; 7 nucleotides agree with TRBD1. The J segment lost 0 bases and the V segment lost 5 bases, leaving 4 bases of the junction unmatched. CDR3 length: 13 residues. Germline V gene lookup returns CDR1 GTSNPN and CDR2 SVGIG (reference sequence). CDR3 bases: TGTGCCTGGGAACGACAGGGCTCCTACGAGCAGTACTTC. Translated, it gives CAWERQGSYEQYF. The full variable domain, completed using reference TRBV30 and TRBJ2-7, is SQTIHQWPATLVQPVGSPLSLECTVEGTSNPNLYWYRQAAGRGLQLLFYSVGIGQISSEVPQNLSASRPQDRQFILSSKKLLLSDSGFYLCAWERQGSYEQYFGPGTRLTVT.

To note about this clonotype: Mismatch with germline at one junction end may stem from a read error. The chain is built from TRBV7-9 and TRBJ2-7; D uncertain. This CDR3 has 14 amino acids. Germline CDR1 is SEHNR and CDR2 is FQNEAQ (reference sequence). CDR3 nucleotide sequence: TGTGCCAGCAGCTTAGGGGTAAGCTCCTACGGGCAGTACTTC. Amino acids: CASSLGVSSYGQYF.

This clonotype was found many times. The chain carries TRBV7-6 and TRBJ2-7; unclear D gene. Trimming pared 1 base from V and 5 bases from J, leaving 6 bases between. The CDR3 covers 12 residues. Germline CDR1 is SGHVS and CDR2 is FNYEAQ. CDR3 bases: TGTGCCAGCAGCTTAGTCCCCCACGAGCAGTACTTC. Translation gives CASSLVPHEQYF.

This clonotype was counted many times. The CDR3 is CSARDQGFGMRGYTF. The DNA of the CDR3 is TGCAGTGCTAGAGATCAGGGCTTCGGCATGCGCGGCTACACCTTC. This sequence joins TRBV20-1 and TRBJ1-2, with D tentatively TRBD1 (5 bases). V shed 0 bases and J shed 8 bases, with 19 bases lying between them. In germline, CDR1 is DFQATT, CDR2 SNEGSKA (reference sequence). CDR3 length: 15 residues.